These 13 T cell receptor beta chains were all obtained from the same sample, sequenced in a study of vaccination and CD4 T cells after COVID-19. Noted treatment: roughly ten-day PBMC culture with coronavirus spike peptide pools or control peptides (ViraFEST assay). Antigen specificity for these receptors is unknown. An Oncomine TCR Beta short-read assay was used to sequence the DNA from cultured CD4+ T cells. In TCRdb, the PCR reads were re-called with MiXCR into one record per CDR3 protein. This table has about 13,000 distinct CDR3 sequences, 25% to 30% appearing once. The sample consisted of CD4+ T cells from blood, cultured in vitro, taken before SARS-CoV-2 vaccination. These receptors originate from a human donor who received a COVID-19 vaccine.

The rearrangement links TRBV2 to TRBJ2-7, with a possible D match to TRBD2 (6 bases). Trimming pared 1 base from V and 0 bases from J, leaving 13 bases between. Germline lookup yields CDR1 SNHLY and CDR2 FYNNEI. The CDR3 covers 16 residues. The CDR3 DNA reads as TGTGCCAGCAGTGAAGGTGGGTGGACTACCTCCTACGAGCAGTACTTC. It yields the protein CASSEGGWTTSYEQYF.

The chain uses TRBV10-3 and TRBJ1-1, with D perhaps matching TRBD1 (6 bases). CDR1 is ENHRY and CDR2 is SYGVKD in the germline V gene. V was cut by 5 bases and J by 0 bases, with 10 bases left in between. The CDR3 sequence is 14 residues long. CDR3 nucleotides: TGTGCCATCAGTTTGACAGGAATGAACACTGAAGCTTTCTTT. Amino acid sequence: CAISLTGMNTEAFF.

The J gene is TRBJ2-7, the V gene TRBV7-6, with a weak D call TRBD1 (6 bases). CDR3 size: 11 residues. The V end was cut by 4 bases, the J end by 9 bases, with 10 bases between. CDR1 is SGHVS, CDR2 FNYEAQ, per germline. The CDR3 DNA sequence: TGTGCCAGCAGCTCGGACAGTTTGCAGTACTTC. It encodes CASSSDSLQYF. Filled out from reference TRBV7-6 and TRBJ2-7, the complete variable domain reads GAGVSQSPRYKVTKRGQDVALRCDPISGHVSLYWYRQALGQGPEFLTYFNYEAQQDKSGLPNDRFSAERPEGSISTLTIQRTEQRDSAMYRCASSSDSLQYFGPGTRLTVT.

Of note for this clonotype: This may come from a read error, since a much larger clone is one base off. This chain joins TRBV15 and TRBJ1-5; D is possibly TRBD1 (5 bases). Germline CDR1 is LNHNV and CDR2 is YYDKDF (reference sequence). The CDR3 length is 19 residues. In DNA, the CDR3 is TGTGCCGCCAGCAGAGATCTCGGGGGGATACTCTATAGCAATCAGCCCCAGCATTTT. Its protein product is CAASRDLGGILYSNQPQHF.

The V and J genes are TRBV29-1 and TRBJ2-5; 12 bases fit TRBD2. V gave up 5 bases and J gave up 7 bases; unmatched junction bases: 11. In germline, CDR1 is SQVTM, CDR2 ANQGSEA. The CDR3 extends over 15 amino acids. CDR3 in DNA: TGCAGCGTTAGGACTAGCGGGGACCCCAGGGGGACCCAGTACTTC. Protein product: CSVRTSGDPRGTQYF.

By share, this clonotype counts as medium-sized. The chain carries TRBV27 and TRBJ1-5; D unclear. The CDR3 is 15 residues long. Trimming left V 5 bases short and J 0 bases short, with 11 bases between. Germline assignment: CDR1 MNHEY and CDR2 SMNVEV (reference sequence). For the CDR3, the DNA is TGTGCCAGCAGTCCCCGGACCTATAGCAATCAGCCCCAGCATTTT. This encodes CASSPRTYSNQPQHF.

This clonotype has a handful of counts. This chain connects TRBV6-5 to TRBJ2-7; a possible D gene is TRBD2 (6 bases). Germline V gene data show CDR1 as MNHEY and CDR2 as SVGAGI. This CDR3 spans 14 amino acids. V was pared by 3 bases and J by 4 bases, with 13 bases between. The CDR3 DNA follows: TGTGCCAGCAGTTATTTGTCCGGGAGTTACGAGCAGTACTTC. Translating gives CASSYLSGSYEQYF.

With regard to this clonotype: One end of the junction varies from germline; a read error may be responsible. V is TRBV7-8 and J is TRBJ1-2; D not certain. Germline V gene sequence: CDR1 SGHVS, CDR2 FQNEAQ. The CDR3 length is 15 residues. For the CDR3, the DNA is TGTGCCAGCAGCTTAGTAAAGGGTGCTAACTATGGCCACACCTTC. Translated: CASSLVKGANYGHTF.

The rearrangement joins TRBV6-1 to TRBJ2-5; 9 bases are shared with TRBD1. The J segment lost 5 bases and the V segment lost 8 bases, leaving 3 bases of the junction unmatched. CDR1 and CDR2 from the germline V gene are MNHNS and SASEGT. The CDR3 is 12 amino acids. CDR3 residues: CASPTGGETQYF. The CDR3 DNA reads as TGTGCCAGCCCGACAGGGGGGGAGACCCAGTACTTC.

The rearrangement uses TRBV7-8 and TRBJ2-3; D unclear. CDR1 SGHVS and CDR2 FQNEAQ come from the germline V gene. The CDR3 covers 14 residues. V gave up 1 base and J gave up 2 bases, with 7 bases separating them. DNA of the CDR3: TGTGCCAGCAGCTTAGACTCTTACACAGATACGCAGTATTTT. It is translated as CASSLDSYTDTQYF.

The chain joins TRBV5-1 to TRBJ2-3; weak D call: TRBD2 (7 bases). The CDR3 is 13 amino acids. Germline V gene sequence: CDR1 SGHRS, CDR2 YFSETQ. V dropped 7 bases and J dropped 3 bases, with 12 bases sitting between them. This CDR3 is CASRGAPTDTQYF. The CDR3 DNA reads as TGCGCCAGCCGGGGGGCCCCGACAGATACGCAGTATTTT.

In this sample, this clonotype turned up a few times. The rearrangement links TRBV20-1 to TRBJ2-5, with TRBD1 as a possible D gene (5 bases). The germline V and J ends were trimmed by 6 bases and 2 bases, with 16 bases remaining between them. This CDR3 has 14 amino acids. Looked up from germline, CDR1 is DFQATT and CDR2 is SNEGSKA (reference sequence). The CDR3 DNA is TGCAGTGCGATTAGGGGTGGCAGTCAAGAGACCCAGTACTTC. Protein: CSAIRGGSQETQYF.

This clonotype was recorded a few times. This chain connects TRBV24-1 to TRBJ1-1; D is ambiguous. V was shortened by 6 bases and J by 3 bases, with 19 bases between the two germline ends. The CDR3 loop spans 16 amino acids. Germline assignment: CDR1 KGHDR and CDR2 SFDVKD. The CDR3 DNA is TGTGCCACCAGTTTAGTCGATAAGGTAGGCGACACTGAAGCTTTCTTT. Translation: CATSLVDKVGDTEAFF.